The present TCR beta chain was sequenced within a study of T cell responses to AZD1222 COVID-19 vaccine (dated by TCRdb to about 2021). For the wider study: A total of approximately 240 trial participants underwent TCR sequencing, of whom 200 to 220 had received two doses of AZD1222 and about 26 had received two doses of the MenACWY control vaccine. Trial participants were enrolled by age into 18-55, 56-69 and 70-plus year subgroups, with approximately 150, 30 and 60 TCR-sequenced participants respectively. General conclusions and limits of the study: Epitopes outside the regions mutated in the B.1.351 and B.1.1.7 variants were reportedly recognized by nearly half of the unique spike-specific TCRs. No day 14 peak-response samples were available, so repertoires were characterized only after the peak T cell response. Participants were mostly white British and included more females than males, and it was suggested by the authors that clonal diversity may have been underestimated. CD4 TCRs associated with the vaccine covered the entire spike protein, and the dominant responses were in regions 160-218 and 743-854. The 56-69-year group was small, and its depth increase did not reach significance, likely because of low power. Only a handful of AZD1222 recipients were SARS-CoV-2 seropositive at baseline, limiting conclusions about previously exposed vaccinees. After two AZD1222 doses, both the breadth and the depth of spike-specific TCRs were significantly higher than at day 0 and than in MenACWY recipients.

The CDR3 regions of human TCRbeta chains were analyzed by immunosequencing. Per the authors' processing: Repertoire TCRs were matched against a reference library of SARS-CoV-2-specific TCRs generated with the MIRA antigen-specificity platform. Breadth was defined as the fraction of unique TCRs that were SARS-CoV-2-associated. Depth was defined as the fraction of total T cells that were SARS-CoV-2-associated. Each spike-specific TCR was assigned to its reactive spike region and to a CD4 or CD8 class using the MIRA data. Log10-transformed breadth and depth values were compared by one-way ANOVA with Sidak's multiple comparisons tests. In its TCRdb copy, this immuneACCESS table keeps in-frame sequences only and misses some clones. Where compared with another copy, unresolved V genes explain less than half of these, and the others have no known cause. The DNA was the basis for D and trimming; V, J and clone size are from that table. Within this sample are some 190,000 clones, with 85% to 95% of them counted one time only. The ten largest clones take up roughly 2% of the sample.

There are 13 amino acids in the CDR3, from cysteine to phenylalanine inclusive. The retained sequence is limited to the CDR3, 39 bases, with the frame set at the first base. At the junction V is shortened by 2 bases and J by 1 base, with 6 bases in between. From a lookup of the germline V gene, CDR1 and CDR2 are KGHSH and LQKENI. What this sample's time point label stands for: about 28 days (+/-7) after the second vaccine dose. Because spike-specific TCR depth and breadth did not differ between the two schedules, AZD1222 recipients who got a second dose at roughly 4 weeks were pooled with those who got a second dose at roughly 12 weeks. Samples from vaccinated people were obtained from the UK trials COV001 and COV002, which included a single-blind randomized controlled phase 2/3 trial of AZD1222 (ChAdOx1 nCoV-19) in healthy adults. For TCRbeta chain sequencing, PBMC samples from trial participants were taken at day 0 and at day 28 after the second dose.

Concerning this clone: Its antigen is currently not known. The sample holds no much larger clone one base away, and base qualities are not on file.

The clonotype originates from an adult who received the AZD1222 COVID-19 vaccine. This specimen consisted of peripheral blood, obtained 28 days after the second AZD1222 dose. The chain links TRBV18 with TRBJ2-7; the D segment cannot be called with confidence. The nucleotide sequence is TGTGCCAGCTCACCAGGGCCGTCCTACGAGCAGTACTTC. Translation gives CASSPGPSYEQYF.